This T cell receptor (beta chain) was sequenced during a study of identical twins. cDNA carried unique molecular identifiers, and a universal primer site was added by template switching. TCRdb re-called the 5' RACE reads with MiXCR, one entry per CDR3 protein. This repertoire shows approximately 700,000 distinct CDR3 sequences, 15% to 20% found once; its top ten account for around 13%. Per the germline V gene, CDR1 is SNHLY and CDR2 is FYNNEI. J lost 7 bases, V lost 3 bases, and 9 bases had no gene match. The CDR3 is 15 residues long. The same data also contributed to another study, on T cells expressing NK-cell markers. From that paper: Serological testing identified most of the eight sequenced donors as HCMV-seropositive and one as seronegative. Four donors likewise had their CD3+CD56-NKG2C+ fraction led by these clonotypes.

The TCR comes from a woman younger than 30 in good health. The chain uses TRBV2 and TRBJ2-3; 8 nucleotides align to TRBD1. The sample was PBMCs. This CDR3 is CASSEGQARVNTQYF. The CDR3 coding sequence is TGTGCCAGCAGTGAGGGACAGGCCCGTGTGAATACGCAGTATTTT.